Listed below are T cell receptor beta chains from one sample, sequenced in a study of early T cells in non-severe SARS-CoV-2 infection. TCRdb fed the 5' RACE reads into MiXCR, producing one record per CDR3 protein. The sample contains tens of thousands of distinct CDR3 sequences, about 5.9% of which appear only once. This material consisted of whole blood, taken at baseline. All receptors come from an adult who was a healthcare worker with PCR-confirmed SARS-CoV-2 infection or an uninfected control (not recorded which). The CDR3 runs from the conserved cysteine through the conserved F or W. D genes are given only for firm matches. A row's size may be missing; if present it is once, few, many or a size class.

j_call d_call cdr3_length v_call clone_size cdr3_aa cdr3_nt
TRBJ1-1 . 15 TRBV6-5 few CASTPGSRGHTEAFF TGTGCCAGCACCCCAGGTTCCCGGGGTCACACTGAAGCTTTCTTT
TRBJ2-1 . 11 TRBV20-1 . CSARDRNEQFF TGCAGTGCTAGAGATCGAAATGAGCAGTTCTTC
TRBJ2-3 . 12 TRBV10-3 many CAISEEADTQYF TGTGCCATCAGTGAAGAGGCAGATACGCAGTATTTT
TRBJ1-1 . 15 TRBV6-2/TRBV6-3 few CASSGLEGAGTEAFF TGTGCCAGCAGTGGTCTCGAGGGCGCGGGCACTGAAGCTTTCTTT
TRBJ2-1 . 15 TRBV7-2 many CASSFRQTLGNEQFF TGTGCCAGCAGCTTCCGACAGACCCTAGGCAATGAGCAGTTCTTC
TRBJ1-2 . 14 TRBV10-2 many CASSDVGRNYGYTF TGCGCCAGCAGTGACGTGGGACGGAACTATGGCTACACCTTC
TRBJ2-7 . 14 TRBV29-1 many CSVKEGTNIYEQYF TGCAGCGTGAAAGAGGGGACAAATATTTACGAGCAGTACTTC
TRBJ2-4 . 14 TRBV13 few CASSINRVANIQYF TGTGCCAGCAGCATCAACAGGGTGGCAAACATTCAGTACTTC
TRBJ1-5 . 14 TRBV12-3/TRBV12-4 . CASTMGQSISPQHF TGTGCCAGCACCATGGGTCAGTCAATCAGCCCCCAGCATTTT
TRBJ1-4 TRBD1 14 TRBV18 few CASSAGTGNEKLFF TGTGCCAGCTCGGCCGGGACAGGGAATGAAAAACTGTTTTTT
TRBJ2-1 . 16 TRBV20-1 many CSARGFGTPIYNEQFF TGCAGTGCTAGAGGGTTCGGGACTCCCATCTACAATGAGCAGTTCTTC
TRBJ2-3 . 15 TRBV25-1 many CASSVLHRGEDTQYF TGTGCCAGCAGTGTGTTGCATAGGGGAGAAGATACGCAGTATTTT
TRBJ2-1 TRBD1 14 TRBV27 many CASTDRVGYNEQFF TGTGCCAGCACAGACAGGGTTGGCTACAATGAGCAGTTCTTC
TRBJ2-7 TRBD2 15 TRBV7-2 many CASSPAGGDAYEQYF TGTGCCAGCAGCCCAGCCGGGGGGGATGCGTACGAGCAGTACTTC
TRBJ2-3 TRBD1 15 TRBV2 many CASSRGTGETDTQYF TGTGCCAGCAGTAGGGGGACAGGGGAAACAGATACGCAGTATTTT
TRBJ2-3 . 15 TRBV19 many CASSKDGTSTDTQYF TGTGCCAGTAGTAAAGACGGAACTAGCACAGATACGCAGTATTTT
TRBJ2-7 . 12 TRBV10-1 many CASSGTAYEQYF TGCGCCAGCAGTGGAACAGCCTACGAGCAGTACTTC
TRBJ2-5 . 14 TRBV29-1 many CSVLHPDTQETQYF TGCAGCGTTTTACACCCAGACACCCAAGAGACCCAGTACTTC
TRBJ1-2 TRBD1 14 TRBV9 many CASSVAGGIGGYTF TGTGCCAGCAGCGTAGCAGGGGGCATCGGTGGCTACACCTTC
TRBJ2-1 . 14 TRBV12-3/TRBV12-4 many CASTLDSYYNEQFF TGTGCCAGCACCCTGGACTCATACTACAATGAGCAGTTCTTC
TRBJ2-2 . 16 TRBV3-1 many CASSPNRDGNTGELFF TGTGCCAGCAGCCCGAACCGGGACGGTAACACCGGGGAGCTGTTTTTT
TRBJ2-7 . 12 TRBV20-1 many CSAPGTLYEQYF TGCAGTGCTCCCGGGACTCTATACGAGCAGTACTTC
TRBJ2-7 . 13 TRBV7-9 many CASSLFGGVEQYF TGTGCCAGCAGCTTATTTGGGGGAGTCGAGCAGTACTTC
TRBJ1-1 TRBD1 17 TRBV6-2/TRBV6-3 few CASSRKDRGRMNTEAFF TGTGCCAGCAGCCGAAAGGACAGGGGGCGAATGAACACTGAAGCTTTCTTT
TRBJ1-4 . 14 TRBV5-5 . CASSLRVVNEKLFF TGTGCCAGCAGCTTGAGGGTGGTCAATGAAAAACTGTTTTTT
TRBJ1-1 . 14 TRBV29-1 . CSVDESETYLEAFF TGCAGCGTTGATGAATCGGAAACCTACCTTGAAGCTTTCTTT
TRBJ2-7 TRBD1 15 TRBV6-6 many CASRAGQGPAYEQYF TGTGCCAGCAGAGCAGGACAGGGTCCCGCCTACGAGCAGTACTTC
TRBJ1-1 TRBD1 13 TRBV5-1 . CASSFNRGSEAFF TGCGCCAGCAGCTTCAACAGGGGCTCTGAAGCTTTCTTT